Presented here are 17 T cell receptor beta chains from one specimen sequenced in a study of T cells in Graves' hyperthyroidism and ophthalmopathy. Using RNA transcripts as the source, TCR beta CDR3 regions were amplified. In the first-round RT-PCR of the TCR CDR3, the HTBI primer set was used. One entry per CDR3 protein, called by TCRdb with MiXCR from the multiplex PCR reads. This sample has some 400,000 distinct CDR3 sequences, with roughly 14% found just once. The source material was blood. These receptors came from a man aged 25 to 40 with Graves' hyperthyroidism that later progressed to Graves' ophthalmopathy.

At least ten counts were recorded for this clonotype. V and J are TRBV11-2 and TRBJ1-2, with TRBD1 identical over 10 bases. This CDR3 region has 15 residues. V lost 0 bases to trimming and J lost 7 bases; unmatched junction nucleotides: 5. Germline CDR1 reads SGHAT; CDR2 reads FQNNGV. This CDR3 is CASSLDRGTGAGYTF. CDR3 bases: TGTGCCAGCAGCTTAGATCGCGGGACAGGGGCTGGCTACACCTTC.

This clonotype was seen ten or more times. It is unclear where the CDR3 begins or ends on the DNA, so no DNA is shown, and the CDR3 is as TCRdb lists it. This sequence joins TRBV10-3 and TRBJ2-1. Germline V gene sequence: CDR1 ENHRY, CDR2 SYGVKD. The CDR3 region is 13 residues in length, termini included. CDR3: CAISDYFGNEQFF.

The sample holds a few counts of this clonotype. The chain joins TRBV18 to TRBJ2-2, with TRBD1 matching 8 bases. This CDR3 contains 15 residues. Germline V CDR1 and CDR2: KGHSH, LQKENI. The V gene end was trimmed by 2 bases and the J gene end by 6 bases; junction bases not matched to a gene: 5. The CDR3 bases are TGTGCCAGCTCACCAGCGGGACAGGCCCCCGGGGAGCTGTTTTTT. It is translated as CASSPAGQAPGELFF.

CDR3 region: CASSVSPGPVNGYTF. As DNA, the CDR3 is TGTGCCAGCAGCGTATCCCCAGGGCCCGTAAATGGCTACACCTTC. J is TRBJ1-2 and V is TRBV9; a possible D gene is TRBD1 (5 bases). The germline V gene encodes CDR1 SGDLS and CDR2 YYNGEE. The CDR3 contains 15 residues. V lost 1 base to trimming and J lost 6 bases, with 16 bases between them.

The rearrangement uses TRBV19 and TRBJ1-5; 11 nucleotides match TRBD1. Germline lookup yields CDR1 LNHDA and CDR2 SQIVND (reference sequence). The CDR3 sequence is 18 residues long. The V segment lost 7 bases and the J segment 2 bases; nucleotides outside the gene matches: 13. CDR3 DNA sequence: TGTGCCAGTACCCAGGACAGGGGGCGCGGGAGGGGCAATCAGCCCCAGCATTTT. Translation gives CASTQDRGRGRGNQPQHF.

The chain is built from TRBV6-1 and TRBJ2-7, with D hard to call. CDR1 MNHNS and CDR2 SASEGT come from the germline V gene. The CDR3 has 14 residues. Deletions cut 6 bases from V and 0 bases from J, with 12 bases between. CDR3 sequence (DNA): TGTGCCAGCAGAATAGAACGGGTCTCCTACGAGCAGTACTTC. It translates to CASRIERVSYEQYF.

This clonotype has a handful of counts. A junction end diverges from the germline sequence, so it may reflect a read error. V usage is TRBV27 and J usage is TRBJ2-7; TRBD1 might be the D (5 bases). The CDR3 runs 15 residues. The germline CDR1 and CDR2 sequences are MNHEY and SMNVEV (reference sequence). CDR3 DNA sequence: TGTGCCAGCAGTATATCCCTAGGGGCCCCCTACGAGCAGTACTTC. Encoded protein: CASSISLGAPYEQYF.

V gene TRBV20-1 combines with J gene TRBJ2-7; no reliable D call. Germline-derived CDR1 and CDR2 are DFQATT and SNEGSKA (reference sequence). With 5 bases removed from V and 6 bases from J, the gap between germline ends came to 11 bases. This CDR3 spans 11 amino acids. CDR3 sequence: CSAALVGEQYF. CDR3 bases: TGCAGTGCTGCCCTAGTCGGCGAGCAGTACTTC.

V and J are TRBV28 and TRBJ1-5; the match to TRBD1 covers 10 bases. CDR1 is MDHEN, CDR2 SYDVKM, per germline. The CDR3 covers 16 residues. The V gene end was trimmed by 5 bases and the J gene end by 5 bases; junction bases not matched to a gene: 9. The CDR3, as DNA: TGTGCCAGCAGTGCCCGGGACAGGGGAAGTTATCAGCCCCAGCATTTT. Its protein is CASSARDRGSYQPQHF.

For this clonotype: No conserved phenylalanine or tryptophan ends this CDR3, so it is likely a read error. The chain joins TRBV30 to TRBJ2-2; D unclear. The CDR3 extends over 14 amino acids. The germline V gene has CDR1 GTSNPN and CDR2 SVGIG (reference sequence). Between the trimmed V and J ends, which lost 0 bases and 4 bases, there was a span of 9 bases. The CDR3 DNA is TGTGCCTGGAGTGTACGTCAGCGCACCGGGGAGCTGTTTCTT. Its protein product is CAWSVRQRTGELFL.

The V gene is TRBV27, the J gene TRBJ1-2; 8 bases line up with TRBD1. The CDR3 contains 16 residues. Trimming took 6 bases from V and 1 from J; bases not matched to a gene: 10. Germline V CDR1 and CDR2: MNHEY, SMNVEV (reference sequence). This CDR3 is CASSRQGAYINYGYTF. The CDR3 bases are TGTGCCAGCAGCCGGCAGGGGGCCTATATTAACTATGGCTACACCTTC.

The chain joins TRBV5-1 to TRBJ1-2; TRBD1 matches at 7 bases. The CDR3 consists of 12 residues. Trimming at V came to 1 base and at J to 8 bases, leaving 2 bases not matched to a gene. The V gene's germline CDR1 is SGHRS and CDR2 YFSETQ. The CDR3, as DNA: TGCGCCAGCAGCTTGTCAGGGGGAGGCTACACCTTC. Its protein is CASSLSGGGYTF.

This clonotype showed up many times. The rearrangement uses TRBV11-2 and TRBJ1-1, with 7 nucleotides matching TRBD1. Germline CDR1 reads SGHAT; CDR2 reads FQNNGV. V dropped 0 bases and J dropped 10; count of bases not matched to a gene: 5. The CDR3 is 13 amino acids. This CDR3 reads CASSLDPGGSAFF. The CDR3 DNA follows: TGTGCCAGCAGCTTAGATCCAGGGGGTTCAGCTTTCTTT.

This clonotype was detected many times. The chain combines TRBV2 with TRBJ2-1, with 8 positions matching TRBD1. The V segment lost 6 bases and the J segment 2 bases; nucleotides outside the gene matches: 6. CDR1 and CDR2 from the germline V gene are SNHLY and FYNNEI. The CDR3 covers 15 residues. The CDR3 here is CASRDGQGPYNEQFF. The DNA for the CDR3 is TGTGCCAGCAGAGATGGACAGGGCCCCTACAATGAGCAGTTCTTC. Combining the CDR3 with reference TRBV2 and TRBJ2-1 gives the whole variable domain EPEVTQTPSHQVTQMGQEVILRCVPISNHLYFYWYRQILGQKVEFLVSFYNNEISEKSEIFDDQFSVERPDGSNFTLKIRSTKLEDSAMYFCASRDGQGPYNEQFFGPGTRLTVL.

This clonotype was counted at least ten times. The chain links TRBV6-1 to TRBJ1-1; a possible D gene is TRBD1 (5 bases). Germline-derived CDR1 and CDR2 are MNHNS and SASEGT. Trimming stripped 5 bases from V and 11 bases from J, with 12 bases between. This CDR3 is built from 11 residues. The CDR3 protein is CASSSTEGAFF. CDR3 coding DNA: TGTGCCAGCAGTTCGACAGAGGGCGCTTTCTTT.

The chain employs TRBV19 and TRBJ1-1; TRBD1 is a possible D gene (6 bases). This CDR3 spans 15 amino acids. V lost 6 bases to trimming and J lost 5 bases, with 19 bases between them. Germline V lookup: CDR1 LNHDA, CDR2 SQIVND (reference sequence). The CDR3 DNA reads TGTGCCAGTAGCTCATTTGAGGGGGGAATAACTGAAGCTTTCTTT. Its translation is CASSSFEGGITEAFF.

The rearrangement uses TRBV4-1 and TRBJ2-1; no clear D. This CDR3 spans 15 amino acids. In germline, CDR1 is MGHRA, CDR2 YSYEKL. Trimming removed 1 base from V and 4 bases from J, with 11 bases in between. For the CDR3, the DNA is TGCGCCAGCAGCCAAGGTCCAGCGAGATACAATGAGCAGTTCTTC. Its protein product is CASSQGPARYNEQFF.